This passage covers 27 T cell receptor beta chains from one sample sequenced in a study of cytomegalovirus exposure and HLA in healthy donors. With 60 Vbeta and 13 Jbeta primers, the PCR was carried out. Only in-frame clones appear in the TCRdb table, and some are missing; sequencing was by immunoSEQ multiplex PCR. The sample includes 90,000 or so clones, 80% of them seen just once. The sequenced sample consisted of PBMCs. Source of these receptors: a woman in her forties or fifties in good health and CMV-seropositive.

The chain combines TRBV5-6 with TRBJ2-1; tentative D call: TRBD1 (6 bases). V lost 9 bases and J 4 bases, leaving 14 bases between the germline ends. The germline V gene encodes CDR1 SGHDT and CDR2 YYEEEE. The length of the CDR3 is 13 residues. The CDR3: CATSRGRYNEQFF. The CDR3 DNA reads as TGTGCCACCTCCAGGGGCAGGTACAATGAGCAGTTCTTC.

The V gene is TRBV4-1, the J gene TRBJ2-5; a possible D gene is TRBD2 (6 bases). The germline gives CDR1 MGHRA, CDR2 YSYEKL. Trimming took 5 bases from V and 1 from J, leaving 11 bases between them. The CDR3 sequence is 14 residues long. The CDR3: CASSKGLSQETQYF. The CDR3, as DNA: TGCGCCAGCAGCAAGGGACTTTCCCAAGAGACCCAGTACTTC.

The rearrangement joins TRBV7-9 to TRBJ2-7, with TRBD2 as a possible D gene (5 bases). In germline, CDR1 is SEHNR, CDR2 FQNEAQ (reference sequence). V shed 1 base and J shed 6 bases, with 7 bases lying between them. CDR3 length: 12 residues. In nucleotides, the CDR3 is TGTGCCAGCAGCTTAGGAGGGCGCGAGCAGTACTTC. Translation: CASSLGGREQYF.

The chain combines TRBV5-4 with TRBJ1-2; TRBD1 matches at 11 bases. V was pared by 3 bases and J by 8 bases, with 6 bases of the junction left unmatched. The CDR3 loop spans 14 amino acids. CDR1 is SGHNT and CDR2 is YYREEE in the germline V gene (reference sequence). CDR3 region: CASSSGQGAGGYTF. Here the CDR3 DNA reads TGTGCCAGCAGCTCCGGACAGGGGGCGGGGGGCTACACCTTC.

This sequence joins TRBV5-4 and TRBJ1-1; D is uncertain. Germline V gives CDR1 SGHNT, CDR2 YYREEE (reference sequence). The CDR3 length is 15 residues. The V gene lost 4 bases and the J gene lost 0 bases, with 13 bases spanning the gap. The CDR3 here is CASSPRAGMNTEAFF. In DNA form, the CDR3 reads TGTGCCAGCAGCCCCCGGGCGGGCATGAACACTGAAGCTTTCTTT.

The chain couples TRBV5-1 to TRBJ2-5; TRBD2 matches at 11 bases. Germline V lookup: CDR1 SGHRS, CDR2 YFSETQ. CDR3 length: 15 amino acids. J lost 4 bases, V lost 0 bases, and 2 bases had no gene match. CDR3 region: CASSLALAGGETQYF. DNA for the CDR3: TGCGCCAGCAGCTTGGCGCTAGCGGGGGGAGAGACCCAGTACTTC.

The chain combines TRBV10-3 with TRBJ2-5; 7 bases align to TRBD2. Judging by the DNA end, TRBJ2-7 fits better; the J call may be wrong. CDR3 length: 14 amino acids. Germline CDR1 reads ENHRY; CDR2 reads SYGVKD. CDR3 sequence: CAISERERGSEQYF. The CDR3 DNA is TGTGCCATCAGTGAGAGGGAGCGGGGTAGCGAGCAGTACTTC.

This clone was seen a few times. CDR3 protein: CASTLGQGASYGYTF. For the CDR3, the DNA is TGTGCCAGTACCCTCGGACAGGGGGCATCCTACGGCTACACCTTC. The chain employs TRBV19 and TRBJ1-2, with 11 bases lining up with TRBD1. The CDR3 is made up of 15 amino acids. In germline, CDR1 is LNHDA, CDR2 SQIVND (reference sequence). V shed 7 bases, J shed 8 bases, and the junction held 12 bases outside the gene matches. The entire variable domain, with the rest obtained from reference TRBV19 and TRBJ1-2, is as follows: DGGITQSPKYLFRKEGQNVTLSCEQNLNHDAMYWYRQDPGQGLRLIYYSQIVNDFQKGDIAEGYSVSREKKESFPLTVTSAQKNPTAFYLCASTLGQGASYGYTFGSGTRLTVV.

The chain uses TRBV9 and TRBJ2-1; no definite D call. Germline assignment: CDR1 SGDLS and CDR2 YYNGEE. This CDR3 spans 10 amino acids. V was clipped by 0 bases and J by 13 bases, with 5 bases between them. The CDR3 protein is CASSVASQFF. CDR3 bases: TGTGCCAGCAGCGTAGCGAGTCAGTTCTTC.

This chain uses TRBV5-6 with TRBJ2-1, with 13 positions matching TRBD2. CDR1 and CDR2 from the germline V gene are SGHDT and YYEEEE. The CDR3 runs to 18 residues. V shed 6 bases and J 0 bases; nucleotides not matched to a gene: 9. CDR3 nucleotide sequence: TGTGCCAGCACCCGGACTAGCGGGAGACCCATCTCCTACAATGAGCAGTTCTTC. As protein: CASTRTSGRPISYNEQFF.

This rearrangement joins TRBV5-1 to TRBJ1-1; 10 bases are a match to TRBD1. J was trimmed by 0 bases and V by 4 bases; bases with no gene match: 6. Germline CDR1 and CDR2: SGHRS and YFSETQ. The CDR3 covers 16 residues. The CDR3 region is CASSQDRGRMNTEAFF. Here the CDR3 DNA reads TGCGCCAGCAGCCAAGACAGGGGGCGGATGAACACTGAAGCTTTCTTT.

The chain links TRBV27 to TRBJ1-1, with 8 nucleotides matching TRBD1. Germline V gene data show CDR1 as MNHEY and CDR2 as SMNVEV (reference sequence). V was clipped by 6 bases and J by 3 bases; unmatched bases: 6. The CDR3 sequence is 14 residues long. DNA of the CDR3: TGTGCCAGCAGGCCTCCAGGGGGCTACACTGAAGCTTTCTTT. Its protein is CASRPPGGYTEAFF.

V and J are TRBV4-1 and TRBJ2-1, with 8 bases fitting TRBD1. V lost 0 bases and J lost 9; bases outside the gene matches: 10. Germline CDR1 MGHRA, CDR2 YSYEKL. There are 16 residues in the CDR3. The CDR3 here is CASSQDRTGWHGEQFF. DNA for the CDR3: TGCGCCAGCAGCCAAGACCGGACAGGGTGGCACGGTGAGCAGTTCTTC.

V is TRBV6-5 and J is TRBJ2-1, with 11 positions matching TRBD2. This CDR3 has 15 residues. Germline CDR1 reads MNHEY; CDR2 reads SVGAGI. J was trimmed by 9 bases and V by 0 bases; bases with no gene match: 4. The CDR3 coding sequence is TGTGCCAGCAGTTACTCACTAGCGGGAGCGACTGAGCAGTTCTTC. Protein sequence: CASSYSLAGATEQFF.

With regard to this clone: The junction and the germline gene differ at one end; a read error may be behind it. The CDR3 region is CSSSSQGADNSPLHF. The CDR3 DNA sequence: TGTTCCAGCAGCTCACAGGGGGCCGATAATTCACCCCTCCACTTT. This chain uses TRBV7-9 with TRBJ1-6; TRBD1 aligns across 9 bases. There are 15 residues in the CDR3. The germline V gene has CDR1 SEHNR and CDR2 FQNEAQ (reference sequence). The full variable domain, completed using reference TRBV7-9 and TRBJ1-6, is DTGVSQNPRHKITKRGQNVTFRCDPISEHNRLYWYRQTLGQGPEFLTYFQNEAQLEKSRLLSDRFSAERPKGSFSTLEIQRTEQGDSAMYLCSSSSQGADNSPLHFGNGTRLTVT.

The chain carries TRBV11-2 and TRBJ1-2; no firm D call. V lost 5 bases and J 8 bases, leaving 12 bases between the germline ends. Germline V gene data show CDR1 as SGHAT and CDR2 as FQNNGV. The CDR3 spans 12 residues. The CDR3 sequence is CASSPAGGGYTF. The DNA of the CDR3 is TGTGCCAGCAGCCCCGCGGGTGGGGGCTACACCTTC.

This chain joins TRBV29-1 and TRBJ1-5; no firm D call. V was shortened by 4 bases and J by 7 bases, with 11 bases between the two germline ends. Germline V gene lookup returns CDR1 SQVTM and CDR2 ANQGSEA. The CDR3 spans 12 residues. CDR3 in amino acids: CSVVQPGQPQHF. The CDR3, as DNA: TGCAGCGTTGTGCAGCCAGGCCAGCCCCAGCATTTT.

The CDR3 spells CASSLTGITNYGYTF. In DNA, the CDR3 is TGTGCCAGCAGTCTCACCGGGATTACTAACTATGGCTACACCTTC. The chain uses TRBV27 and TRBJ1-2; D remains unclear. Trimming stripped 5 bases from V and 0 bases from J, with 13 bases between. The germline V gene encodes CDR1 MNHEY and CDR2 SMNVEV (reference sequence). The CDR3 is 15 residues long.

V gene TRBV6-1 combines with J gene TRBJ2-3; possible D gene TRBD2, 7 bases. The CDR3 is made up of 12 amino acids. In germline, CDR1 is MNHNS, CDR2 SASEGT. The V and J ends lost 8 bases and 6 bases respectively, with 12 bases between them. CDR3 sequence: CASPSGGDTQYF. In nucleotides, the CDR3 is TGTGCCAGCCCTTCGGGGGGCGATACGCAGTATTTT.

The gene calls are TRBV7-8 and TRBJ2-1; 10 nucleotides align to TRBD2. V lost 1 base and J lost 7; bases outside the gene matches: 4. The CDR3 totals 15 residues. Germline V gene sequence: CDR1 SGHVS, CDR2 FQNEAQ. The CDR3 region is CASSLELAGGNEQFF. The CDR3, as DNA: TGTGCCAGCAGCTTAGAATTAGCGGGAGGTAATGAGCAGTTCTTC.

V usage is TRBV15 and J usage is TRBJ1-6, with unresolved D. Germline CDR1 is LNHNV and CDR2 is YYDKDF (reference sequence). Trimming cost V 5 bases and J 14 bases, with 13 bases left between them. This CDR3 contains 12 residues. CDR3 protein: CATSPGSKTLHF. Written as DNA, the CDR3 is TGTGCCACCAGCCCGGGATCTAAAACCCTCCACTTT. The complete variable domain, with remaining parts taken from reference TRBV15 and TRBJ1-6, reads DAMVIQNPRYQVTQFGKPVTLSCSQTLNHNVMYWYQQKSSQAPKLLFHYYDKDFNNEADTPDNFQSRRPNTSFCFLDIRSPGLGDTAMYLCATSPGSKTLHFGNGTRLTVT.

With respect to this clone: A read error may produce the germline difference seen at one junction end. V and J are TRBV7-9 and TRBJ2-6; 7 bases line up with TRBD1. The germline gives CDR1 SEHNR, CDR2 FQNEAQ (reference sequence). This CDR3 region has 17 residues. Here the CDR3 reads CSSSRITGVSGANVLTF. The DNA for the CDR3 is TGTTCCAGCAGCCGGATAACAGGGGTTTCTGGGGCCAACGTCCTGACTTTC.

DNA of the CDR3: TGCAGCGTCGGAGGGGCGGTGAACACTGAAGCTTTCTTT. Its translation: CSVGGAVNTEAFF. The gene calls are TRBV29-1 and TRBJ1-1, with D possibly matching TRBD1 (5 bases). CDR3 length equals 13 residues. Germline lookup yields CDR1 SQVTM and CDR2 ANQGSEA. V gave up 6 bases and J gave up 0 bases, with 11 bases separating them. The whole variable domain, filled in from reference TRBV29-1 and TRBJ1-1, reads SAVISQKPSRDICQRGTSLTIQCQVDSQVTMMFWYRQQPGQSLTLIATANQGSEATYESGFVIDKFPISRPNLTFSTLTVSNMSPEDSSIYLCSVGGAVNTEAFFGQGTRLTVV.

The chain recombines TRBV25-1 with TRBJ2-4; D might be TRBD1 (5 bases). CDR1 and CDR2 from the germline V gene are MGHDK and SYGVNS. The CDR3 contains 15 residues. V lost 2 bases to trimming and J lost 2 bases, with 10 bases between them. The CDR3: CASSEVQGSKNIQYF. The CDR3, as DNA: TGTGCCAGCAGTGAAGTTCAGGGATCCAAAAACATTCAGTACTTC. Based on the CDR3 plus reference TRBV25-1 and TRBJ2-4, the full variable domain is EADIYQTPRYLVIGTGKKITLECSQTMGHDKMYWYQQDPGMELHLIHYSYGVNSTEKGDLSSESTVSRIRTEHFPLTLESARPSHTSQYLCASSEVQGSKNIQYFGAGTRLSVL.

In its sample, this clone was seen a few times. This chain uses TRBV9 with TRBJ2-2; 7 nucleotides match TRBD2. With V trimmed by 4 bases and J by 6 bases, 12 bases remained unmatched. Germline CDR1 reads SGDLS; CDR2 reads YYNGEE. The CDR3 covers 16 residues. The CDR3 here is CASSSYPQTSSGELFF. The CDR3 DNA reads as TGTGCCAGCAGCTCTTATCCACAGACTAGCTCCGGGGAGCTGTTTTTT.

This clone was detected a few times. V and J are TRBV10-3 and TRBJ2-1, with TRBD2 matching 14 bases. V shed 0 bases and J 2 bases; nucleotides not matched to a gene: 0. The germline gives CDR1 ENHRY, CDR2 SYGVKD. This CDR3 has 17 amino acids. In nucleotides, the CDR3 is TGTGCCATCAGTGAGTCGACTAGCGGGAGGGCCTACAATGAGCAGTTCTTC. As protein: CAISESTSGRAYNEQFF.

This chain uses TRBV9 with TRBJ1-3; D remains unclear. The germline V and J ends were trimmed by 3 bases and 4 bases, with 20 bases remaining between them. The CDR3 has 17 residues. Looked up from germline, CDR1 is SGDLS and CDR2 is YYNGEE. The CDR3 coding sequence is TGTGCCAGCAGCGCACGAGAGGGCTCCTCGGAGGGAAACACCATATATTTT. Protein product: CASSAREGSSEGNTIYF.